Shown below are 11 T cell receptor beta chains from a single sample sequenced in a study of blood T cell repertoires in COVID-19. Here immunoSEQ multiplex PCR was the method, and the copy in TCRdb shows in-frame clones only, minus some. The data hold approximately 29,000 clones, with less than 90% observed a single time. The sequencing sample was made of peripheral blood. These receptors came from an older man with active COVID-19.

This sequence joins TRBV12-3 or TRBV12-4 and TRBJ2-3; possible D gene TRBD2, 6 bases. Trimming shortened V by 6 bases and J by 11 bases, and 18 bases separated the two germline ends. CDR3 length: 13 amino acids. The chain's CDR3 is CASSLGGPAGQYF. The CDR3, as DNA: TGTGCCAGCAGCCTCGGGGGTCCCGCTGGGCAGTATTTT.

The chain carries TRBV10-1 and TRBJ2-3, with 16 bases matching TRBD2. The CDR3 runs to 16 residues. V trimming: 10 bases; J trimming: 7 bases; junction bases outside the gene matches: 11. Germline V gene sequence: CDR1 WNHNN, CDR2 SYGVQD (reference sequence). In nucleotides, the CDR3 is TGCGCCAAAGCGGGACTAGCGGGAGGGCCTAGCAATACGCAGTATTTT. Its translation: CAKAGLAGGPSNTQYF.

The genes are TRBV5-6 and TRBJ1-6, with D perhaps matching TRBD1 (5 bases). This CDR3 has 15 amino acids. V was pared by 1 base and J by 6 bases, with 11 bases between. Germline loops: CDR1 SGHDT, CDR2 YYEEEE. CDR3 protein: CASSLWQGSNSPLHF. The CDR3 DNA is TGTGCCAGCAGCTTGTGGCAGGGTAGTAATTCACCCCTCCACTTT.

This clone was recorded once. The CDR3 here is CATSDDDRGITGELFF. The CDR3 DNA sequence: TGTGCCACCAGTGACGATGACAGGGGGATAACCGGGGAGCTGTTTTTT. The rearrangement joins TRBV24-1 to TRBJ2-2; 9 bases agree with TRBD1. The CDR3 runs 16 residues. Germline lookup yields CDR1 KGHDR and CDR2 SFDVKD. Trimming took 4 bases from V and 5 from J; bases not matched to a gene: 7.

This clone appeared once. CDR3 in amino acids: CASSFWTGDTVDTQYF. CDR3 DNA: TGTGCCAGCAGTTTCTGGACAGGGGATACCGTGGATACGCAGTATTTT. The rearrangement joins TRBV6-5 to TRBJ2-3; 9 nucleotides line up with TRBD1. Germline V CDR1 and CDR2: MNHEY, SVGAGI. The CDR3 totals 16 residues. The trim removed 4 bases at V and 6 bases at J, leaving 11 bases unmatched.

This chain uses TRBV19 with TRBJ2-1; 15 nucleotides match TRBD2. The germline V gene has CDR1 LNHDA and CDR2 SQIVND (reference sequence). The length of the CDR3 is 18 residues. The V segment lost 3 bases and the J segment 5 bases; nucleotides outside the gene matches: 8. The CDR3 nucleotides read TGTGCCAGTAGTATCAGGACTAGCGGGAGGGCCTGGGACAATGAGCAGTTCTTC. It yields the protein CASSIRTSGRAWDNEQFF. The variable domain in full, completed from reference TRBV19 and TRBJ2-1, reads DGGITQSPKYLFRKEGQNVTLSCEQNLNHDAMYWYRQDPGQGLRLIYYSQIVNDFQKGDIAEGYSVSREKKESFPLTVTSAQKNPTAFYLCASSIRTSGRAWDNEQFFGPGTRLTVL.

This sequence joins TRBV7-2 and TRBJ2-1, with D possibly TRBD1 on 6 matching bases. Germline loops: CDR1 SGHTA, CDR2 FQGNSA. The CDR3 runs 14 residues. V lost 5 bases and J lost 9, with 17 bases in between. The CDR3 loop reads CASSLWTDNFEQFF. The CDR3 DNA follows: TGTGCCAGCAGCCTTTGGACAGACAACTTTGAGCAGTTCTTC.

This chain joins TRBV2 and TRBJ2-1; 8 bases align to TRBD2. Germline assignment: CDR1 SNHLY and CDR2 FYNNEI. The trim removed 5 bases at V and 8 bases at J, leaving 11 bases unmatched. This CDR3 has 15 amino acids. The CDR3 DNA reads TGTGCCAGCAGTCGCCTGACTAGCGCAATAGATGAGCAGTTCTTC. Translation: CASSRLTSAIDEQFF.

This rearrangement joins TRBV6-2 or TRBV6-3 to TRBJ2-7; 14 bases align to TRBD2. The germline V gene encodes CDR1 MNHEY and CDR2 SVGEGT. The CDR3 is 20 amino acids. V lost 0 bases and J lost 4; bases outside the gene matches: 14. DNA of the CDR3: TGTGCCAGCAGTTACTCGATTATCCGACTAGCGGGAGGGCCTAGTTACGAGCAGTACTTC. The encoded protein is CASSYSIIRLAGGPSYEQYF.

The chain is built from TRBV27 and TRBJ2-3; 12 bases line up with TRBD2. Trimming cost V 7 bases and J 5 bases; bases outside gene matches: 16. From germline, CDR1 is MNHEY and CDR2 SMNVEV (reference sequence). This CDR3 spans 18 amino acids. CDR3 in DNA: TGTGCCAGCACTCCCCTAAGGGGACTAGCGGGCCTTGTAGATACGCAGTATTTT. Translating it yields CASTPLRGLAGLVDTQYF.

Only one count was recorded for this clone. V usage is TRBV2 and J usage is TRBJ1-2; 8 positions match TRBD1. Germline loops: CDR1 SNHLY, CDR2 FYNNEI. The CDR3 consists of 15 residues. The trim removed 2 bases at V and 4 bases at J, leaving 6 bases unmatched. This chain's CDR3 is CASSELGQEVYGYTF. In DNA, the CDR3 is TGTGCCAGCAGTGAACTGGGACAGGAGGTCTATGGCTACACCTTC.